This passage covers 31 T cell receptor beta chains from one sample sequenced in a study of cytomegalovirus exposure and HLA in healthy donors. Primers included in the PCR were 60 Vbeta and 13 Jbeta primers. Produced via immunoSEQ multiplex PCR; TCRdb's table is partial and in-frame only. The sample consists of approximately 140,000 clones, roughly 73% of them appearing once. The sequenced material came from PBMCs. The receptors were gathered from a woman in her thirties or forties in good health and CMV-seronegative.

The chain links TRBV28 to TRBJ1-2; 9 nucleotides align to TRBD1. The CDR3 sequence is 16 residues long. With V trimmed by 6 bases and J by 2 bases, 10 bases remained unmatched. The germline CDR1 and CDR2 sequences are MDHEN and SYDVKM. Written as DNA, the CDR3 is TGTGCCAGCAGCCTCCGCCCCGGGACAGGGAACTATGGCTACACCTTC. This codes for CASSLRPGTGNYGYTF.

The genes are TRBV18 and TRBJ1-4; the D gene is possibly TRBD1 (5 bases). This CDR3 region has 14 residues. V lost 0 bases and J 4 bases, leaving 6 bases between the germline ends. The germline V gene encodes CDR1 KGHSH and CDR2 LQKENI. The CDR3 DNA is TGTGCCAGCTCACCACCAGGGGATAATGAAAAACTGTTTTTT. It translates to CASSPPGDNEKLFF.

The chain combines TRBV9 with TRBJ2-3, with 9 bases aligning to TRBD2. Germline lookup yields CDR1 SGDLS and CDR2 YYNGEE. The CDR3 totals 15 residues. V lost 2 bases and J lost 6; bases outside the gene matches: 7. CDR3 region: CASSVSSGAGDTQYF. The DNA for the CDR3 is TGTGCCAGCAGCGTGTCTAGCGGGGCCGGGGATACGCAGTATTTT.

The chain employs TRBV7-8 and TRBJ2-3, with 7 bases matching TRBD2. Germline V gene lookup returns CDR1 SGHVS and CDR2 FQNEAQ. There are 17 residues in the CDR3. The V gene end was trimmed by 5 bases and the J gene end by 2 bases; junction bases not matched to a gene: 13. CDR3 sequence: CASSPGLASGYTDTQYF. In DNA, the CDR3 is TGTGCCAGCAGCCCCGGTTTGGCTAGCGGTTACACAGATACGCAGTATTTT.

The rearrangement joins TRBV20-1 to TRBJ1-1, with D unresolved. The length of the CDR3 is 11 residues. Germline V gene lookup returns CDR1 DFQATT and CDR2 SNEGSKA (reference sequence). The V and J ends lost 3 bases and 7 bases respectively, with 9 bases between them. The CDR3 DNA follows: TGCAGTGCTAGTCGGGAGTTTGAAGCTTTCTTT. Protein sequence: CSASREFEAFF.

The genes are TRBV7-9 and TRBJ1-2; tentatively, D is TRBD1 (5 bases). The V and J ends lost 6 bases and 5 bases respectively, with 13 bases between them. The germline CDR1 and CDR2 sequences are SEHNR and FQNEAQ (reference sequence). The CDR3 has 13 amino acids. CDR3 in amino acids: CASRPDSGYGYTF. CDR3 bases: TGTGCCAGCAGACCCGACAGTGGATATGGCTACACCTTC.

This chain joins TRBV7-9 and TRBJ2-6, with TRBD1 matching 9 bases. V shed 5 bases and J 2 bases; nucleotides not matched to a gene: 10. The CDR3 has 18 amino acids. Per the germline V gene, CDR1 is SEHNR and CDR2 is FQNEAQ (reference sequence). CDR3 nucleotide sequence: TGTGCCAGCAGCCCTCTTAGGGGACAGGGACCTGGGGCCAACGTCCTGACTTTC. Its protein is CASSPLRGQGPGANVLTF.

This clone was observed a handful of times. The J gene is TRBJ1-1, the V gene TRBV6-1; 7 bases are a match to TRBD1. Looked up from germline, CDR1 is MNHNS and CDR2 is SASEGT. The length of the CDR3 is 15 residues. V dropped 4 bases and J dropped 3; count of bases not matched to a gene: 8. The DNA for the CDR3 is TGTGCCAGCAGTGTTTTGACAGGGAAATACACTGAAGCTTTCTTT. Its protein is CASSVLTGKYTEAFF.

This clone appeared many times. The chain employs TRBV4-1 and TRBJ1-2; D is possibly TRBD1 (6 bases). V lost 1 base, J lost 3 bases, and 12 bases lay in between. Germline V gene data show CDR1 as MGHRA and CDR2 as YSYEKL. The length of the CDR3 is 15 residues. In nucleotides, the CDR3 is TGCGCCAGCAGCCAAGTTCAGGGGTTCGACTATGGCTACACCTTC. Translating it yields CASSQVQGFDYGYTF.

There are a few counts of this clone. This chain uses TRBV6-6 with TRBJ2-7, with 10 positions matching TRBD1. The CDR3 has 13 amino acids. Trimming cost V 5 bases and J 3 bases; bases outside gene matches: 1. From germline, CDR1 is MNHNY and CDR2 SVGAGI (reference sequence). The CDR3, as DNA: TGTGCCAGCAGTGGACAGGGGGTCTACGAGCAGTACTTC. Translated: CASSGQGVYEQYF.

The V gene is TRBV7-6, the J gene TRBJ1-1; D unclear. Germline CDR1 reads SGHVS; CDR2 reads FNYEAQ. V was shortened by 1 base and J by 5 bases, with 14 bases between the two germline ends. This CDR3 has 15 amino acids. This CDR3 is CASSLDEAGMTEAFF. CDR3 coding DNA: TGTGCCAGCAGCTTAGATGAGGCGGGGATGACTGAAGCTTTCTTT.

The rearrangement joins TRBV7-2 to TRBJ1-6, with D possibly matching TRBD1 (5 bases). The CDR3 is 15 residues long. Trimming cost V 3 bases and J 6 bases, with 12 bases left between them. Germline assignment: CDR1 SGHTA and CDR2 FQGNSA. The CDR3 bases are TGTGCCAGCAGCTTTTTCCAGGGTGGTAATTCACCCCTCCACTTT. Its translation: CASSFFQGGNSPLHF.

J is TRBJ2-5 and V is TRBV2, with TRBD2 matching over 11 bases. Looked up from germline, CDR1 is SNHLY and CDR2 is FYNNEI. The CDR3 is made up of 16 amino acids. The J segment lost 2 bases and the V segment lost 1 base, leaving 3 bases of the junction unmatched. The CDR3 coding sequence is TGTGCCAGCAGTGAAGAACTAGCGGGGGAACAAGAGACCCAGTACTTC. It translates to CASSEELAGEQETQYF.

The chain is built from TRBV7-3 and TRBJ1-1; D ambiguous. CDR3 length equals 13 residues. Germline V gene data show CDR1 as SGHTA and CDR2 as FQGTGA. The V gene lost 2 bases and the J gene lost 3 bases, with 7 bases spanning the gap. The chain's CDR3 is CASSLFVDTEAFF. Written as DNA, the CDR3 is TGTGCCAGCAGCTTATTTGTAGACACTGAAGCTTTCTTT. Drawing the rest from reference TRBV7-3 and TRBJ1-1, the complete variable domain is GAGVSQTPSNKVTEKGKYVELRCDPISGHTALYWYRQSLGQGPEFLIYFQGTGAADDSGLPNDRFFAVRPEGSVSTLKIQRTERGDSAVYLCASSLFVDTEAFFGQGTRLTVV.

This clone was seen more than once but under ten times. This rearrangement joins TRBV19 to TRBJ2-2; no clear D. V gave up 1 base and J gave up 1 base, with 4 bases separating them. This CDR3 region has 14 residues. CDR1 is LNHDA and CDR2 is SQIVND in the germline V gene (reference sequence). In nucleotides, the CDR3 is TGTGCCAGTAGTATAGGACAGAACACCGGGGAGCTGTTTTTT. The encoded protein is CASSIGQNTGELFF.

This clone has more than one count but fewer than ten. The chain combines TRBV7-8 with TRBJ1-2; D is unclear. Germline-derived CDR1 and CDR2 are SGHVS and FQNEAQ. This CDR3 contains 13 residues. V lost 1 base to trimming and J lost 7 bases, with 10 bases between them. In nucleotides, the CDR3 is TGTGCCAGCAGCTTAGGTCCCCGGAGTGGCTACACCTTC. Its translation is CASSLGPRSGYTF.

CDR3 loop: CASSWTSGGTDTQYF. The CDR3 DNA reads as TGTGCCAGCAGCTGGACTAGCGGGGGGACCGATACGCAGTATTTT. The chain carries TRBV2 and TRBJ2-3, with 14 bases matching TRBD2. The junction had 5 bases not matched to a gene; V was cut back by 6 bases and J by 6 bases. Germline assignment: CDR1 SNHLY and CDR2 FYNNEI. This CDR3 contains 15 residues.

DNA for the CDR3: TGTGCCAGCAGCGGGCTCAATGAGCAGTTCTTC. Protein product: CASSGLNEQFF. V usage is TRBV7-9 and J usage is TRBJ2-1; D is unclear. Deletions cut 5 bases from V and 6 bases from J, with 5 bases between. The CDR3 extends over 11 amino acids. Germline CDR1 and CDR2: SEHNR and FQNEAQ (reference sequence).

This clone is a singleton in its sample. This rearrangement joins TRBV2 to TRBJ1-2; the D is unclear. CDR3 length: 13 amino acids. Germline loops: CDR1 SNHLY, CDR2 FYNNEI. V shed 6 bases and J shed 5 bases, with 13 bases lying between them. CDR3 nucleotides: TGTGCCAGCAGCGCCGGAGGGCCTTATGGCTACACCTTC. It translates to CASSAGGPYGYTF.

The V call is TRBV13, the J call TRBJ2-3, with a tentative D call TRBD2 (5 bases). The germline V gene has CDR1 PRHDT and CDR2 FYEKMQ (reference sequence). The CDR3 covers 14 residues. Deletions cut 3 bases from V and 2 bases from J, with 9 bases between. The CDR3 DNA follows: TGTGCCAGCAGCTTCAAGGGAGCCACAGATACGCAGTATTTT. Its translation is CASSFKGATDTQYF.

The V call is TRBV9, the J call TRBJ2-5, with 8 bases identical to TRBD2. The length of the CDR3 is 17 residues. V trimming: 4 bases; J trimming: 2 bases; junction bases outside the gene matches: 13. Germline CDR1 SGDLS, CDR2 YYNGEE. CDR3 bases: TGTGCCAGCAGCCCCCGAGGGAGCGGGGGACCGCAAGAGACCCAGTACTTC. Translation gives CASSPRGSGGPQETQYF.

This clone was seen a handful of times. DNA of the CDR3: TGCGCCAGCAGCCAAGAGTGGGCGGGGGGGGGTAATGAGCAGTTCTTC. Its translation: CASSQEWAGGGNEQFF. The V gene is TRBV4-3, the J gene TRBJ2-1; 9 bases are a match to TRBD2. Germline values: CDR1 LGHNA, CDR2 YSLEER. Trimming removed 0 bases from V and 7 bases from J; junction bases left unmatched: 7. This CDR3 is 16 amino acids long.

The genes are TRBV7-8 and TRBJ2-1; 7 positions match TRBD1. This CDR3 spans 18 amino acids. Looked up from germline, CDR1 is SGHVS and CDR2 is FQNEAQ. V lost 1 base and J lost 8; bases outside the gene matches: 17. CDR3: CASSLGDSRTMADYEQFF. The DNA of the CDR3 is TGTGCCAGCAGCTTAGGGGACAGCCGAACAATGGCCGACTATGAGCAGTTCTTC.

The J gene is TRBJ1-6, the V gene TRBV4-1; a weak D match, TRBD1 (6 bases). The CDR3 has 16 residues. With 2 bases removed from V and 6 bases from J, the gap between germline ends came to 14 bases. Germline lookup yields CDR1 MGHRA and CDR2 YSYEKL. Written as DNA, the CDR3 is TGCGCCAGCAGCCAACCAACCAGGGGAGCTAATTCACCCCTCCACTTT. It specifies CASSQPTRGANSPLHF.

This chain uses TRBV6-6 with TRBJ1-1; the match to TRBD1 covers 9 bases. V dropped 6 bases and J dropped 5; count of bases not matched to a gene: 13. This CDR3 spans 16 amino acids. Germline V gives CDR1 MNHNY, CDR2 SVGAGI (reference sequence). The CDR3 DNA reads TGTGCCAGCAGGTGGGACAGGGCGGCGTCGGGTACTGAAGCTTTCTTT. This gives the protein CASRWDRAASGTEAFF.

This clone appeared a few times. The rearrangement links TRBV5-1 to TRBJ1-1; D is undetermined. Germline-derived CDR1 and CDR2 are SGHRS and YFSETQ. Trimming stripped 4 bases from V and 1 base from J, with 11 bases between. This CDR3 has 14 residues. DNA of the CDR3: TGCGCCAGCAGCGGAGCCGTAGAGAACACTGAAGCTTTCTTT. This codes for CASSGAVENTEAFF.

The gene calls are TRBV6-4 and TRBJ1-1; D gene ambiguous. V was clipped by 8 bases and J by 1 base, with 20 bases between them. The CDR3 contains 16 residues. Per the germline V gene, CDR1 is MRHNA and CDR2 is SNTAGT. The CDR3 bases are TGTGCCAGCCTAAACACCCGGCGGTCGAAGAACACTGAAGCTTTCTTT. Translation gives CASLNTRRSKNTEAFF.

This clone was detected only once. V and J are TRBV4-1 and TRBJ2-2; a possible D gene is TRBD2 (5 bases). CDR1 MGHRA and CDR2 YSYEKL come from the germline V gene. V lost 0 bases and J lost 9, with 14 bases in between. The CDR3 contains 15 residues. CDR3 residues: CASSQDIRGNRELFF. As DNA, the CDR3 is TGCGCCAGCAGCCAAGATATTCGAGGGAATCGGGAGCTGTTTTTT.

The genes are TRBV4-1 and TRBJ2-1; no clear D gene. The ends were cut back, 0 bases at V and 9 bases at J, with 18 bases in the middle. The CDR3 has 16 amino acids. Germline lookup yields CDR1 MGHRA and CDR2 YSYEKL. The chain's CDR3 is CASSQEPGPPIGEQFF. Here the CDR3 DNA reads TGCGCCAGCAGCCAAGAACCTGGTCCACCTATCGGTGAGCAGTTCTTC.

The J gene is TRBJ1-2, the V gene TRBV6-5; 8 bases are a match to TRBD1. Germline V gene data show CDR1 as MNHEY and CDR2 as SVGAGI. The V and J ends lost 6 bases and 6 bases, in that order; junction bases with no gene match: 9. This CDR3 has 14 residues. The CDR3 loop reads CASRPTRTGHGYTF. The CDR3 DNA follows: TGTGCCAGCAGGCCCACCCGGACAGGGCATGGCTACACCTTC.

The chain couples TRBV19 to TRBJ1-1, with a tentative D call TRBD1 (6 bases). The CDR3 contains 14 residues. The germline gives CDR1 LNHDA, CDR2 SQIVND (reference sequence). The V gene lost 6 bases and the J gene lost 4 bases, with 15 bases spanning the gap. The CDR3 protein is CASRVQGIGTEAFF. CDR3 DNA sequence: TGTGCCAGTAGAGTCCAGGGGATCGGCACTGAAGCTTTCTTT.